In its sample, the clone carrying this TCR beta chain was seen a few times. The antigen is not known. This entry comes from a study of T cell repertoires in cytomegalovirus infection. The wider study: Signatures in public TCR beta sequences pointed to both CMV infection and matching HLA type. Study-level results: The ex vivo response was dominated by HLA-C-restricted CMV-specific TCR beta clonotypes. Summed frequency of shared TCR beta families picked out CMV carriers who also had the relevant HLA.

The CDR3 loop spans 14 amino acids. Unmatched junction bases numbered 9, after V lost 6 bases and J lost 4 bases. Germline-derived CDR1 and CDR2 are DFQATT and SNEGSKA (reference sequence). TCRdb used MiXCR to reprocess the reads, holding one entry per CDR3 protein. The sample lists some 100,000 distinct CDR3 sequences, 20% to 30% occurring once. The sample comprised CD8+ T cells from PBMCs. The TCR originated in a human donor in good health (CMV status not recorded). Some clones in this sample may be carry-over from other donors' samples. The gene calls are TRBV20-1 and TRBJ2-5; 9 nucleotides line up with TRBD1. Written as DNA, the CDR3 is TGCAGTGCCCGAGACAGGGGGTTGGGAGAGACCCAGTACTTC. Translating it yields CSARDRGLGETQYF.